The TCR beta chain under discussion was sequenced for a study of blood T cell repertoires in COVID-19. Per the germline V gene, CDR1 is SGHTA and CDR2 is FQGTGA. The CDR3 extends over 16 amino acids. The germline V and J ends were trimmed by 5 bases and 5 bases, with 20 bases remaining between them. This table comes from immunoSEQ multiplex PCR, and its TCRdb copy is limited to in-frame clones, with some not included. The sample carries nearly 200,000 clones, just under 85% recorded once. The J gene is TRBJ2-3, the V gene TRBV7-3; tentative D call: TRBD2 (6 bases). The sequenced sample was peripheral blood. This receptor was identified in an older woman with active or convalescent COVID-19. CDR3 in DNA: TGTGCCAGCAGCAGGAGCGGGCGGGCCCTTGGAGATACGCAGTATTTT. This gives the protein CASSRSGRALGDTQYF.